These 5 T cell receptor beta chains share one sample of origin, sequenced in a study of blood T cell repertoires in COVID-19. Sequencing used immunoSEQ multiplex PCR; TCRdb keeps in-frame clones, though not all of them. The table records roughly 360,000 clones, around 86% of them present only once. Sequences were obtained from PBMCs or T cells enriched from blood (not recorded which). Receptors originate from a woman in her forties or fifties who had recovered from COVID-19.

This chain links TRBV7-2 with TRBJ2-7, with TRBD1 as a possible D gene (6 bases). V shed 3 bases and J shed 6 bases, with 15 bases lying between them. CDR1 is SGHTA and CDR2 is FQGNSA in the germline V gene. The CDR3 consists of 14 residues. In DNA form, the CDR3 reads TGTGCCAGCAGCTTGACAGGCTCCGCCGGCGAGCAGTACTTC. Translated, it gives CASSLTGSAGEQYF.

The chain recombines TRBV6-2 or TRBV6-3 with TRBJ1-5; 10 bases agree with TRBD1. The germline V gene has CDR1 MNHEY and CDR2 SVGEGT. The CDR3 contains 17 residues. V trimming: 1 base; J trimming: 4 bases; junction bases outside the gene matches: 7. This CDR3 is CASSYYPGTGVNQPQHF. CDR3 sequence (DNA): TGTGCCAGCAGTTACTACCCCGGGACAGGGGTGAATCAGCCCCAGCATTTT.

The J gene is TRBJ1-1, the V gene TRBV3-1 (or the pseudogene TRBV3-2); TRBD1 aligns across 8 bases. The CDR3 consists of 16 residues. The V and J ends lost 3 bases and 3 bases, in that order; junction bases with no gene match: 9. Germline V CDR1 and CDR2: LGHDT, YNNKEL (reference sequence). The CDR3 DNA reads as TGTGCCAGCAGCCAGCCCCTGACAGGGGCGGACACTGAAGCTTTCTTT. Translated: CASSQPLTGADTEAFF.

The chain combines TRBV9 with TRBJ1-2; D unclear. V dropped 0 bases and J dropped 0 bases, with 9 bases sitting between them. The length of the CDR3 is 15 residues. Germline lookup yields CDR1 SGDLS and CDR2 YYNGEE. Here the CDR3 reads CASSVGGGSNYGYTF. The CDR3 DNA reads TGTGCCAGCAGCGTAGGGGGAGGGTCTAACTATGGCTACACCTTC.

A few counts support this clone. The same CDR3 also results from other DNA sequences found in this sample. The chain links TRBV6-5 to TRBJ1-1; D might be TRBD1 (5 bases). V lost 0 bases and J 8 bases, leaving 7 bases between the germline ends. The CDR3 extends over 12 amino acids. Germline-derived CDR1 and CDR2 are MNHEY and SVGAGI. The CDR3 DNA reads as TGTGCCAGCAGTTACTCGGGGGGAGAAGCTTTCTTT. Translation gives CASSYSGGEAFF.